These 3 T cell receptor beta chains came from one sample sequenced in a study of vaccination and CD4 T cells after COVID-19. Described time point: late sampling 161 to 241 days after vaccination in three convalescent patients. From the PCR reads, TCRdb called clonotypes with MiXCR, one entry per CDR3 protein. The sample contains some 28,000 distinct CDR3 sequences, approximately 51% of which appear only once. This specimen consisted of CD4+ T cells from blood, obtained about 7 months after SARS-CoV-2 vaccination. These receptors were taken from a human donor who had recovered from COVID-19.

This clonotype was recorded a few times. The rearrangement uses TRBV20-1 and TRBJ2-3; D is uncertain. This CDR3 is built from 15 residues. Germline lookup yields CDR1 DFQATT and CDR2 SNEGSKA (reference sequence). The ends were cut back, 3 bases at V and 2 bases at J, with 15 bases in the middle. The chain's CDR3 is CSARSGSTYTDTQYF. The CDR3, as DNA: TGCAGTGCTAGGTCCGGCAGCACCTACACAGATACGCAGTATTTT.

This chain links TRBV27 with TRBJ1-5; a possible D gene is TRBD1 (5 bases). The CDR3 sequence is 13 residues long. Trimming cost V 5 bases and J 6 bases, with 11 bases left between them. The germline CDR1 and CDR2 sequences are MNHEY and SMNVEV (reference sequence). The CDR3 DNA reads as TGTGCCAGCAGTCCAGGGCTGGGTCAGCCCCAGCATTTT. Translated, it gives CASSPGLGQPQHF.

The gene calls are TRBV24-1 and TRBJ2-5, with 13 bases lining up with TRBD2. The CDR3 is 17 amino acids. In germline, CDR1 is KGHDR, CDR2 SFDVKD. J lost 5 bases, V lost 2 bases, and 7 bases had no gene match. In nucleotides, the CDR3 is TGTGCCACCAGTGATTCTGGACTAGCGGGAGTAGGGGAGACCCAGTACTTC. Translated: CATSDSGLAGVGETQYF.